This is a list of T cell receptor beta chains from one sample in a study of technical replicates of blood from a few donors. Profiling relied on immunoSEQ multiplex PCR, and the TCRdb table lists in-frame clones only, not all of them. This sample has tens of thousands of clones, with approximately 94% found just once. The sequencing input was T cells isolated from PBMCs. The receptors were gathered from a human donor in good health. Both conserved end residues are part of each CDR3. The D gene is left open where the match is weak. Clone size is given for some rows only: seen once, a few or many times, or a class if the clone is expanded.

>TRBD1|TRBV7-9|NA|TRBJ1-2
TGTGCCAGCAGCCGAAACCGGGACAGTAACTATGGCTACACCTTC
CASSRNRDSNYGYTF
>TRBD2|TRBV5-6|once|TRBJ2-5
TGTGCCAGCCAAGGCTCGCGGGGGGCTCTTGAGACCCAGTACTTC
CASQGSRGALETQYF
>NA|TRBV4-1|NA|TRBJ2-7
TGCGCCAGCAGCCACAAGGACACGGCCTACGAGCAGTACTTC
CASSHKDTAYEQYF
>TRBD2|TRBV13|NA|TRBJ2-1
TGTGCCAGCAGCTTCTTCGGACTAGCGGTTATGAGCTCCTACAATGAGCAGTTCTTC
CASSFFGLAVMSSYNEQFF
>NA|TRBV7-9|NA|TRBJ2-2
TGTGCCAGCAGCTCCACAGGGATGGGCACCGGGGAGCTGTTTTTT
CASSSTGMGTGELFF
>NA|TRBV5-4|NA|TRBJ2-4
TGTGCCAGCAGCTTGGATGTAGGGGATCGGTACTTC
CASSLDVGDRYF
>NA|TRBV30|NA|TRBJ2-5
TGTGCCTGGAGTGTACTATTCCAGACCCAGTACTTC
CAWSVLFQTQYF
>TRBD2|TRBV7-6|NA|TRBJ2-5
TGTGCCAGCAGCCCCGGGGGGGCCGGGCAAGAGACCCAGTACTTC
CASSPGGAGQETQYF
>NA|TRBV28|NA|TRBJ2-7
TGTGCCAGCAGGGACTACTCCTACGAGCAGTACTTC
CASRDYSYEQYF
>TRBD1|TRBV2|once|TRBJ2-7
TGTGCCAGCAGTAGGGACAGGGGATACGAGCAGTACTTC
CASSRDRGYEQYF
>NA|TRBV30|NA|TRBJ1-2
TGTGCCGCAGGAGGCTCCCAGAGTGGCTACACCTTC
CAAGGSQSGYTF
>TRBD1|TRBV7-2|NA|TRBJ2-7
TGTGCCAGCAGCTCTGGACAGGGGCGAACCTACGAGCAGTACTTC
CASSSGQGRTYEQYF
>NA|TRBV28|NA|TRBJ2-7
TGTGCCAGCAGTTACAGGTTGCTCCCCGGAGGATCGGGGGAGAAAAACTACGAGCAGTACTTC
CASSYRLLPGGSGEKNYEQYF
>TRBD1|TRBV6-1|NA|TRBJ2-3
TGTGCCAGCAGTGTTGACAGGGACGGTAGCACAGATACGCAGTATTTT
CASSVDRDGSTDTQYF
>NA|TRBV29-1|NA|TRBJ1-4
TGCAGCGTTGAAGATCGGAAAGGAGGTGAAAAACTGTTTTTT
CSVEDRKGGEKLFF
>TRBD2|TRBV11-2|NA|TRBJ2-1
TGTGCCAGCAGGGAGCGGGAGGGCTCGTACAATGAGCAGTTCTTC
CASREREGSYNEQFF
>TRBD1|TRBV19|NA|TRBJ2-7
TGTGCCAGTAGTATCAGGGGACAGTCCACTTACGAGCAGTACTTC
CASSIRGQSTYEQYF
>NA|TRBV27|NA|TRBJ1-2
TGTGCCAGCAGTTTAAGTCATACATGGGGCTACACCTTC
CASSLSHTWGYTF
>NA|TRBV19|NA|TRBJ2-1
TGTGCCAGTAAACAGGACGGGGGGCCCAATGAGCAGTTCTTC
CASKQDGGPNEQFF
>NA|TRBV6-1|NA|TRBJ2-3
TGTGCCAGCAGTACTAATCGAGGGGATACGCAGTATTTT
CASSTNRGDTQYF
>NA|TRBV5-1|NA|TRBJ2-3
TGCGCCAGCAGCTTTCAGGGGACAGATACGCAGTATTTT
CASSFQGTDTQYF
>TRBD1|TRBV27|NA|TRBJ1-1
TGTGCCAGCAGTTCTGACCGGGACAGGGGAGGAAGAGAAGCTTTCTTT
CASSSDRDRGGREAFF
>NA|TRBV6-5|NA|TRBJ2-7
TGTGCCAGCAGTTATCAGGGTTCTTCGTACGAGCAGTACTTC
CASSYQGSSYEQYF
>NA|TRBV19|NA|TRBJ1-2
TGTGCCAGTAATCCCCAAACAGGGTCGGGCTATGGCTACACCTTC
CASNPQTGSGYGYTF
>NA|TRBV19|NA|TRBJ2-7
TGTGCCAGTAGTTCCCCAGGGGCCTACGAGCAGTACTTC
CASSSPGAYEQYF
>TRBD1|TRBV11-2|NA|TRBJ1-2
TGTGCCAGCAGCTTAGGTGGGCTACTCAGGGGGCGCCGGTCTGGTGGCTACACCTTC
CASSLGGLLRGRRSGGYTF
>NA|TRBV28|NA|TRBJ2-7
TGTGCCAGCAGTCGCCACGGGACTGACTACGAGCAGTACTTC
CASSRHGTDYEQYF
>TRBD1|TRBV9|NA|TRBJ1-1
TGTGCCAGCAGCGCACTGGACAGGGGGCGGCCTGAAGCTTTCTTT
CASSALDRGRPEAFF
>NA|TRBV27|NA|TRBJ2-3
TGTGCCAGCAGTTTATCACTCGGGACAGATACGCAGTATTTT
CASSLSLGTDTQYF
>NA|TRBV19|once|TRBJ2-7
TGTGCCAGTAGTATAAGCAGGAACTACGAGCAGTACTTC
CASSISRNYEQYF
>NA|TRBV5-8|NA|TRBJ1-1
TGTGCCAGCAGCTCGGGGGTTTATAGCACTGAAGCTTTCTTT
CASSSGVYSTEAFF
>NA|TRBV19|NA|TRBJ1-5
TGTGCCAGTAGTAGAAACCTTGACAGGTACAATCAGCCCCAGCATTTT
CASSRNLDRYNQPQHF
>TRBD1|TRBV15|NA|TRBJ1-1
TGTGCCACCAGCAGAGAAACAGGGGTTGGCCATGAAGCTTTCTTT
CATSRETGVGHEAFF
>TRBD1|TRBV2|NA|TRBJ2-7
TGTGCCAGCAGTGATCCGGGACAGGGCGCCTACGAGCAGTACTTC
CASSDPGQGAYEQYF
>TRBD1|TRBV5-1|once|TRBJ2-1
TGCGCCAGCAGCTTGGAAGGACAGGGGGCCTACAATGAGCAGTTCTTC
CASSLEGQGAYNEQFF
>NA|TRBV6-5|NA|TRBJ2-3
TGTGCCAGCAGATCTCACAGGGATACGCAGTATTTT
CASRSHRDTQYF
>TRBD1|TRBV19|few|TRBJ2-7
TGTGCCAGTAGTACGACTCCGGGACAGCTCTACGAGCAGTACTTC
CASSTTPGQLYEQYF
>NA|TRBV18|once|TRBJ1-1
TGTGCCAGCTCACCATATGGGGCCAAGAACACTGAAGCTTTCTTT
CASSPYGAKNTEAFF
>NA|TRBV13|NA|TRBJ1-1
TGTGCCAGCAGCCTCGTGGGCAGGATGGCTGAAGCTTTCTTT
CASSLVGRMAEAFF
>NA|TRBV9|NA|TRBJ1-1
TGTGCCAGCAGCCCGGGACTCTTAAACGCTGAAGCTTTCTTT
CASSPGLLNAEAFF
>TRBD1|TRBV7-9|NA|TRBJ2-7
TGTGCCAGCAGCTTATCACAGGGGTTCTACGAGCAGTACTTC
CASSLSQGFYEQYF